A single sample gave rise to the 27 T cell receptor beta chains below, sequenced in a study of cytomegalovirus exposure and HLA in healthy donors. Primers: 60 Vbeta forward and 13 Jbeta reverse. The repertoire was sequenced with immunoSEQ multiplex PCR; TCRdb's copy has only in-frame clones and lacks some. The sample gives 65,000 to 90,000 clones, 79% of which show up once; roughly 2.5% is in the top ten. Sequencing was done on a sample of PBMCs. These TCRs come from a man under 40 in good health and CMV-seronegative.

With regard to this clone: A junction end diverges from the germline sequence, so it may reflect a read error. This chain links TRBV7-7 with TRBJ2-3, with 9 nucleotides matching TRBD2. This CDR3 has 15 amino acids. CDR1 is SSHAT and CDR2 is FNYEAQ in the germline V gene (reference sequence). The CDR3 nucleotides are TGTGCTAGCAGCCCCGGTAGCGGGAGACAAGATACGCAGTATTTT. It translates to CASSPGSGRQDTQYF.

V usage is TRBV27 and J usage is TRBJ1-2; D call uncertain. The CDR3 has 14 residues. Germline CDR1 MNHEY, CDR2 SMNVEV (reference sequence). Trimming cost V 2 bases and J 8 bases, with 15 bases left between them. In DNA, the CDR3 is TGTGCCAGCAGTTTACATCGGGCGGCGGGAGGCTACACCTTC. This encodes CASSLHRAAGGYTF.

V usage is TRBV4-2 and J usage is TRBJ2-5; perhaps TRBD2 as D (6 bases). The germline V gene has CDR1 LGHNA and CDR2 YNFKEQ. V dropped 0 bases and J dropped 2 bases, with 10 bases sitting between them. The CDR3 has 15 amino acids. CDR3 sequence (DNA): TGTGCCAGCAGCCAAGAATTGGGAGGTCAAGAGACCCAGTACTTC. Its translation: CASSQELGGQETQYF.

The chain has TRBV18 and TRBJ2-1; TRBD2 matches at 12 bases. Trimming at V came to 4 bases and at J to 8 bases, leaving 9 bases not matched to a gene. The germline gives CDR1 KGHSH, CDR2 LQKENI. This CDR3 has 16 amino acids. The CDR3 reads CASSRLAGGPSDEQFF. The CDR3 DNA reads TGTGCCAGCTCACGTCTAGCGGGAGGGCCATCGGATGAGCAGTTCTTC.

This clone appeared a single time. The V call is TRBV5-1, the J call TRBJ2-3, with 8 positions matching TRBD1. Germline V gene sequence: CDR1 SGHRS, CDR2 YFSETQ. The length of the CDR3 is 15 residues. V was pared by 5 bases and J by 2 bases, with 7 bases of the junction left unmatched. CDR3 bases: TGCGCCAGCAGGATACAGGGGGAGTCCACAGATACGCAGTATTTT. Amino acids: CASRIQGESTDTQYF.

CDR3 sequence: CASSFGLAVETQYF. In DNA, the CDR3 is TGCGCCAGCAGCTTCGGACTAGCGGTAGAGACCCAGTACTTC. The chain links TRBV5-1 to TRBJ2-5; 10 nucleotides line up with TRBD2. The CDR3 is 14 amino acids. Germline CDR1 is SGHRS and CDR2 is YFSETQ. Trimming cost V 2 bases and J 4 bases; bases outside gene matches: 2.

J is TRBJ1-2 and V is TRBV5-6; D uncertain. V was trimmed by 0 bases and J by 6 bases, leaving 3 bases between them. The CDR3 spans 11 residues. CDR1 is SGHDT and CDR2 is YYEEEE in the germline V gene. The CDR3, as DNA: TGTGCCAGCAGCTTGGCCAATGGCTACACCTTC. Its protein is CASSLANGYTF. Filled out from reference TRBV5-6 and TRBJ1-2, the complete variable domain reads DAGVTQSPTHLIKTRGQQVTLRCSPKSGHDTVSWYQQALGQGPQFIFQYYEEEERQRGNFPDRFSGHQFPNYSSELNVNALLLGDSALYLCASSLANGYTFGSGTRLTVV.

The gene calls are TRBV5-5 and TRBJ1-5; weak D call: TRBD1 (6 bases). The V end lost 2 bases, the J end lost 4 bases, and 16 bases lay between the germline ends. CDR1 SGHKS and CDR2 YYEKEE come from the germline V gene (reference sequence). The CDR3 is 16 residues long. This chain's CDR3 is CASSFRGISGNQPQHF. The CDR3 nucleotides are TGTGCCAGCAGCTTCAGGGGAATTTCGGGGAATCAGCCCCAGCATTTT. Filled out from reference TRBV5-5 and TRBJ1-5, the complete variable domain reads DAGVTQSPTHLIKTRGQQVTLRCSPISGHKSVSWYQQVLGQGPQFIFQYYEKEERGRGNFPDRFSARQFPNYSSELNVNALLLGDSALYLCASSFRGISGNQPQHFGDGTRLSIL.

The V and J genes are TRBV11-2 and TRBJ2-7; 8 bases are a match to TRBD2. Germline V gene sequence: CDR1 SGHAT, CDR2 FQNNGV. This CDR3 region has 14 residues. J was trimmed by 4 bases and V by 2 bases; bases with no gene match: 4. The CDR3 here is CASSLIRGGYEQYF. CDR3 nucleotide sequence: TGTGCCAGCAGCTTAATACGGGGGGGGTACGAGCAGTACTTC.

This rearrangement joins TRBV29-1 to TRBJ2-2; D is possibly TRBD1 (6 bases). Germline CDR1 reads SQVTM; CDR2 reads ANQGSEA. The CDR3 extends over 14 amino acids. Trimming took off 4 bases at V and 2 bases at J, with 11 bases between the two ends. Here the CDR3 DNA reads TGCAGCGTTGGACAGGCGATAAACACCGGGGAGCTGTTTTTT. Translated: CSVGQAINTGELFF.

The chain is built from TRBV11-2 and TRBJ2-7, with D unclear. Trimming took off 4 bases at V and 3 bases at J, with 10 bases between the two ends. The CDR3 runs 13 residues. Germline V lookup: CDR1 SGHAT, CDR2 FQNNGV. This CDR3 reads CASSYENFYEQYF. CDR3 coding DNA: TGTGCCAGCAGCTACGAGAATTTCTACGAGCAGTACTTC. The complete variable domain, with remaining parts taken from reference TRBV11-2 and TRBJ2-7, reads EAGVAQSPRYKIIEKRQSVAFWCNPISGHATLYWYQQILGQGPKLLIQFQNNGVVDDSQLPKDRFSAERLKGVDSTLKIQPAKLEDSAVYLCASSYENFYEQYFGPGTRLTVT.

The V and J genes are TRBV27 and TRBJ2-3; 7 nucleotides match TRBD2. Germline CDR1 and CDR2: MNHEY and SMNVEV (reference sequence). The CDR3 length is 11 residues. The J segment lost 9 bases and the V segment lost 3 bases, leaving 0 bases of the junction unmatched. The chain's CDR3 is CASSFSGTQYF. In nucleotides, the CDR3 is TGTGCCAGCAGTTTTAGCGGGACGCAGTATTTT.

J is TRBJ2-5 and V is TRBV5-5; D might be TRBD2 (5 bases). Looked up from germline, CDR1 is SGHKS and CDR2 is YYEKEE (reference sequence). V was shortened by 5 bases and J by 7 bases, with 15 bases between the two germline ends. This CDR3 contains 13 residues. The CDR3 DNA follows: TGTGCCAGCAGTCTGGGGTCCGCGGGGACCCAGTACTTC. Its translation is CASSLGSAGTQYF. The full variable domain, completed using reference TRBV5-5 and TRBJ2-5, is DAGVTQSPTHLIKTRGQQVTLRCSPISGHKSVSWYQQVLGQGPQFIFQYYEKEERGRGNFPDRFSARQFPNYSSELNVNALLLGDSALYLCASSLGSAGTQYFGPGTRLLVL.

This clone was observed a single time. The chain employs TRBV7-9 and TRBJ1-2; no reliable D call. V was clipped by 10 bases and J by 6 bases, with 12 bases between them. Germline-derived CDR1 and CDR2 are SEHNR and FQNEAQ (reference sequence). This CDR3 is built from 11 residues. As DNA, the CDR3 is TGTGCCACTCCGGGAGCGGATGGCTACACCTTC. Amino acid sequence: CATPGADGYTF.

The chain couples TRBV5-5 to TRBJ2-2, with 8 bases that match TRBD2. Trimming removed 0 bases from V and 2 bases from J; junction bases left unmatched: 3. The CDR3 is made up of 16 amino acids. Looked up from germline, CDR1 is SGHKS and CDR2 is YYEKEE (reference sequence). CDR3 sequence: CASSLVAGRNTGELFF. For the CDR3, the DNA is TGTGCCAGCAGCTTGGTAGCGGGGCGTAACACCGGGGAGCTGTTTTTT. The variable domain in full, completed from reference TRBV5-5 and TRBJ2-2, reads DAGVTQSPTHLIKTRGQQVTLRCSPISGHKSVSWYQQVLGQGPQFIFQYYEKEERGRGNFPDRFSARQFPNYSSELNVNALLLGDSALYLCASSLVAGRNTGELFFGEGSRLTVL.

This clone was observed a few times. This chain uses TRBV7-2 with TRBJ1-3; unclear D gene. V dropped 3 bases and J dropped 0 bases, with 15 bases sitting between them. The CDR3 runs to 17 residues. Per germline, CDR1 SGHTA and CDR2 FQGNSA. This CDR3 reads CASSFASTALSGNTIYF. The CDR3 bases are TGTGCCAGCAGCTTCGCCTCCACCGCGCTCTCTGGAAACACCATATATTTT.

The chain is built from TRBV11-2 and TRBJ2-1; TRBD2 matches 8 bases. CDR1 SGHAT and CDR2 FQNNGV come from the germline V gene. This CDR3 has 16 amino acids. With V trimmed by 5 bases and J by 9 bases, 15 bases remained unmatched. CDR3 sequence: CASSPLSGSVLGEQFF. In nucleotides, the CDR3 is TGTGCCAGCAGCCCCCTGAGCGGGAGCGTCTTAGGTGAGCAGTTCTTC.

V usage is TRBV5-1 and J usage is TRBJ1-2; 8 bases line up with TRBD1. This CDR3 is built from 16 residues. V lost 3 bases and J lost 4; bases outside the gene matches: 11. Germline lookup yields CDR1 SGHRS and CDR2 YFSETQ. CDR3 bases: TGCGCCAGCAGCTCGATTCAGGGGGCTAACACCTATGGCTACACCTTC. It encodes CASSSIQGANTYGYTF.

The chain is built from TRBV4-3 and TRBJ1-4, with no clear D. Germline-derived CDR1 and CDR2 are LGHNA and YSLEER. The ends were cut back, 3 bases at V and 0 bases at J, with 8 bases in the middle. The CDR3 is 15 residues long. The CDR3 region is CASSQGQATNEKLFF. The CDR3 nucleotides read TGCGCCAGCAGCCAGGGCCAAGCAACTAATGAAAAACTGTTTTTT.

This clone was counted a few times. V usage is TRBV10-3 and J usage is TRBJ1-6, with D possibly TRBD1 on 6 matching bases. This CDR3 comprises 15 residues. The V gene lost 6 bases and the J gene lost 8 bases, with 17 bases spanning the gap. From germline, CDR1 is ENHRY and CDR2 SYGVKD. The CDR3 DNA follows: TGTGCCATCAGGGATACAGGGCGGAGAGATTCACCCCTCCACTTT. Its protein product is CAIRDTGRRDSPLHF.

The rearrangement links TRBV9 to TRBJ1-1, with D tentatively TRBD1 (5 bases). Between the trimmed V and J ends, which lost 4 bases and 10 bases, there was a span of 17 bases. This CDR3 has 13 residues. Looked up from germline, CDR1 is SGDLS and CDR2 is YYNGEE. The CDR3 DNA sequence: TGTGCCAGCAGCCCAGGAGGAGGGGTTGCAGCTTTCTTT. The encoded protein is CASSPGGGVAAFF.

The chain joins TRBV4-2 to TRBJ2-2, with a weak D call TRBD2 (6 bases). The germline V gene encodes CDR1 LGHNA and CDR2 YNFKEQ. With 7 bases removed from V and 5 bases from J, the gap between germline ends came to 14 bases. There are 14 residues in the CDR3. CDR3 loop: CASTTRFWTGELFF. The CDR3 DNA reads as TGTGCCAGCACGACTAGGTTTTGGACCGGGGAGCTGTTTTTT.

The chain employs TRBV30 and TRBJ1-1, with D unresolved. Trimming removed 1 base from V and 9 bases from J, with 9 bases in between. From germline, CDR1 is GTSNPN and CDR2 SVGIG (reference sequence). The CDR3 runs to 11 residues. The CDR3 coding sequence is TGTGCCTGGAGTGCTCTTTCTCAAGCTTTCTTT. As protein: CAWSALSQAFF. The full variable domain, in which reference TRBV30 and TRBJ1-1 provide the parts outside the CDR3, is SQTIHQWPATLVQPVGSPLSLECTVEGTSNPNLYWYRQAAGRGLQLLFYSVGIGQISSEVPQNLSASRPQDRQFILSSKKLLLSDSGFYLCAWSALSQAFFGQGTRLTVV.

The chain links TRBV11-1 to TRBJ2-1; TRBD2 matches at 10 bases. Unmatched junction bases numbered 3, after V lost 5 bases and J lost 11 bases. This CDR3 contains 12 residues. CDR1 and CDR2 from the germline V gene are SGHAT and FQDESV (reference sequence). In DNA, the CDR3 is TGTGCCAGCAGCCTACTAGCGGGAAAGCAGTTCTTC. It translates to CASSLLAGKQFF.

Note on this clone: One end of the junction fails to match germline, which may point to a read error. This sequence joins TRBV7-9 and TRBJ1-2, with a tentative D call TRBD1 (6 bases). The CDR3 length is 13 residues. Germline V lookup: CDR1 SEHNR, CDR2 FQNEAQ (reference sequence). CDR3 residues: CSSSRSDSYGYTF. The CDR3 nucleotides read TGTTCCAGCAGCCGATCGGACAGCTATGGCTACACCTTC. Based on the CDR3 plus reference TRBV7-9 and TRBJ1-2, the full variable domain is DTGVSQNPRHKITKRGQNVTFRCDPISEHNRLYWYRQTLGQGPEFLTYFQNEAQLEKSRLLSDRFSAERPKGSFSTLEIQRTEQGDSAMYLCSSSRSDSYGYTFGSGTRLTVV.

The V and J genes are TRBV27 and TRBJ1-5; D gene ambiguous. Germline V gives CDR1 MNHEY, CDR2 SMNVEV (reference sequence). V was trimmed by 5 bases and J by 4 bases, leaving 15 bases between them. This CDR3 contains 15 residues. Here the CDR3 DNA reads TGTGCCAGCAGTCCCGACGGACTCAATAATCAGCCCCAGCATTTT. Its protein is CASSPDGLNNQPQHF.

This chain uses TRBV18 with TRBJ2-2; D is undetermined. The CDR3 consists of 13 residues. Germline CDR1 KGHSH, CDR2 LQKENI. The V end lost 6 bases, the J end lost 5 bases, and 10 bases lay between the germline ends. Here the CDR3 DNA reads TGTGCCAGCTCTCCTACGACTACCGGGGAGCTGTTTTTT. Amino acid sequence: CASSPTTTGELFF.